The clone carrying this T cell receptor (beta chain) was picked up one time. Its antigen is not identified. Here immunoSEQ multiplex PCR was the method, and the copy in TCRdb shows in-frame clones only, minus some. The sample includes 84,000 or so clones, less than 90% of them seen just once. The sort gate was single viable CD3+CD4+CD8-CD45RO+ cells for memory CD4+ T cells. Positive selection with CD4 microbeads enriched total CD4+ T cells. These data originate in a study of memory CD4+ T cells and cytomegalovirus serostatus. Overall study findings and caveats: Of under 200 reported CMV TCRbeta sequences, 55 to 80 were found in memory CD4+ repertoires. Median bootstrapped AUC for CMV status was about 0.95 originally, about 0.9 US-trained.

Sequences were obtained from memory CD4+ T cells from blood. The receptor was isolated from an adult in good health and CMV-seronegative.

Here the CDR3 DNA reads TGTGCCAGCAGCTTAGGTCAATACAATGAGCAGTTCTTC. It translates to CASSLGQYNEQFF. The V call is TRBV7-9, the J call TRBJ2-1; D remains ambiguous. Germline CDR1 SEHNR, CDR2 FQNEAQ (reference sequence). The V end lost 1 base, the J end lost 4 bases, and 5 bases lay between the germline ends. The CDR3 runs to 13 residues.